What follows is one T cell receptor beta chain and its context. What it binds is unknown. Use of 60 Vbeta and 13 Jbeta primers characterized the PCR. Clones were sequenced by immunoSEQ multiplex PCR, and TCRdb holds only the in-frame ones, with some missing. The table records 82,000 or so clones, approximately 74% of them present only once. Germline trimming cut 8 bases from V and 3 bases from J; bases unmatched to any gene: 4. CDR1 and CDR2 (germline): MNHEY, SMNVEV (reference sequence). The CDR3 consists of 13 residues. The sample is drawn from a study of cytomegalovirus exposure and HLA in healthy donors. The study's findings and limits: In all likelihood, a cluster of highly shared sequence variants was a sequencing artifact. Associated with HLA alleles at 0.05 false discovery rate in a later analysis were 15,000 to 20,000 TCR beta sequences. Presence/absence analyses assumed roughly uniform sequencing depth across donors. Researchers catalogued approximately 170 TCR beta chains as cytomegalovirus-associated.

Sequenced sample: PBMCs. The chain carries TRBV27 and TRBJ2-5, with 9 bases aligning to TRBD2. This receptor was taken from a woman in her fifties or sixties in good health and CMV-seropositive. The DNA of the CDR3 is TGTGCCAGCCGTGGCGGGGGGGAAGAGACCCAGTACTTC. Translation: CASRGGGEETQYF.